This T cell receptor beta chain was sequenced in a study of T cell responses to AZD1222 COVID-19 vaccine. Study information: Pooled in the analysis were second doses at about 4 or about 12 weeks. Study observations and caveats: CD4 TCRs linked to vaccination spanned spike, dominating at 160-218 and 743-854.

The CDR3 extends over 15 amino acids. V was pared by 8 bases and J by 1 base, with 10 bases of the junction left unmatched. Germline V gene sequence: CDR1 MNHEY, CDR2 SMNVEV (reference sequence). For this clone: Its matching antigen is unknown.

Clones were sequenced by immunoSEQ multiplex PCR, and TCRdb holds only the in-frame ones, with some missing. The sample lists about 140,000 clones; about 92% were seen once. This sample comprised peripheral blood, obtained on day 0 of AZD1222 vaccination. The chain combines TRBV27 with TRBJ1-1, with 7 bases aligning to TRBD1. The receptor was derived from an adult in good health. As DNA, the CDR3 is TGTGCCAGCCTTCTCAGGGGGGCAGCGAACACTGAAGCTTTCTTT. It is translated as CASLLRGAANTEAFF.